Listed below are T cell receptor beta chains from one sample, sequenced in a study of T cell responses to AZD1222 COVID-19 vaccine. Assay used: immunoSEQ multiplex PCR; TCRdb lists only in-frame clones, some missing. The repertoire holds some 120,000 clones, with over 75% as singletons. The starting material was peripheral blood, obtained on day 0 of AZD1222 vaccination. These receptors originate from an adult in good health. CDR3s include the opening cysteine and the closing phenylalanine or tryptophan. The D gene is left open where the match is weak. Clone size is not always given. Where it is, it says once, few, many or a class for expanded clones.

j_gene,v_gene,abundance,d_gene,CDR3aa,CDR3nt
TRBJ2-6,TRBV7-9,.,.,CASEGTGANVLTF,TGTGCCAGCGAGGGGACTGGGGCCAACGTCCTGACTTTC
TRBJ2-3,TRBV7-9,.,.,CASSLDWGSTDTQYF,TGTGCCAGCAGCTTAGATTGGGGGAGCACAGATACGCAGTATTTT
TRBJ1-1,TRBV30,.,.,CAWSVNSMNTEAFF,TGTGCCTGGAGTGTAAACTCCATGAACACTGAAGCTTTCTTT
TRBJ2-7,TRBV7-9,.,.,CASSPGGVYEQYF,TGTGCCAGCAGCCCTGGGGGAGTCTACGAGCAGTACTTC
TRBJ1-1,TRBV2,.,.,CASSEEGSGIPNTEAFF,TGTGCCAGCAGTGAAGAAGGTTCGGGCATTCCGAACACTGAAGCTTTCTTT
TRBJ2-5,TRBV7-2,.,TRBD2,CASSSGLAGGPETQYF,TGTGCCAGCAGCTCGGGACTAGCGGGAGGGCCAGAGACCCAGTACTTC
TRBJ1-5,TRBV4-1,.,.,CASSQDYGRDGNQPQHF,TGCGCCAGCAGCCAAGATTATGGCAGGGATGGCAATCAGCCCCAGCATTTT
TRBJ2-3,TRBV5-4,once,TRBD2,CASSLTSGSADTQYF,TGTGCCAGCAGCTTGACTAGCGGGAGTGCAGATACGCAGTATTTT
TRBJ2-2,TRBV28,.,TRBD1,CASSTGQFGTGELFF,TGTGCCAGCAGTACGGGACAGTTTGGCACCGGGGAGCTGTTTTTT
TRBJ1-2,TRBV29-1,medium-sized,.,CSVGWVKAGPTRGYGYTF,TGCAGCGTTGGATGGGTTAAGGCAGGGCCCACACGGGGCTATGGCTACACCTTC
TRBJ2-2,TRBV4-2,.,.,CASSQGGGTANTGELFF,TGTGCCAGCAGCCAAGGGGGCGGGACGGCGAACACCGGGGAGCTGTTTTTT
TRBJ2-5,TRBV28,.,.,CASRTGTQETQYF,TGTGCCAGCAGAACCGGGACCCAAGAGACCCAGTACTTC
TRBJ2-1,TRBV5-1,once,.,CASSPMPDPLNEQFF,TGCGCCAGCAGCCCCATGCCGGACCCCTTGAATGAGCAGTTCTTC
TRBJ2-7,TRBV5-6,few,.,CASSLGQFSSYEQYF,TGTGCCAGCAGCCTAGGACAGTTTAGCTCCTACGAGCAGTACTTC
TRBJ1-5,TRBV4-1,.,.,CASSHGGASNQPQHF,TGCGCCAGCAGCCATGGGGGGGCAAGCAATCAGCCCCAGCATTTT
TRBJ2-2,TRBV7-2,once,.,CASSLEGGELFF,TGTGCCAGCAGCTTGGAGGGCGGGGAGCTGTTTTTT
TRBJ2-7,TRBV11-2,.,.,CASNSIVGEQYF,TGTGCCAGCAACTCGATCGTAGGCGAGCAGTACTTC
TRBJ1-2,TRBV20-1,once,.,CSASTSAGLGYTF,TGCAGTGCTAGTACTTCCGCGGGGCTTGGCTACACCTTC
TRBJ2-5,TRBV12-2,.,.,CASRLPGAEEFQETQYF,TGTGCAAGTCGCTTACCGGGAGCGGAGGAGTTCCAAGAGACCCAGTACTTC
TRBJ1-2,TRBV3-1/TRBV3-2,.,.,CASSEGGGYTF,TGTGCCAGCAGCGAAGGGGGTGGCTACACCTTC
TRBJ1-2,TRBV7-2,.,TRBD1,CASSHSTGQKNYGYTF,TGTGCCAGCAGCCATAGCACGGGACAGAAGAACTATGGCTACACCTTC
TRBJ2-1,TRBV7-3,.,TRBD2,CASSAGLAVYNEQFF,TGTGCCAGCAGCGCCGGGCTAGCGGTCTACAATGAGCAGTTCTTC
TRBJ2-3,TRBV5-4,.,.,CASSYLKNTDTQYF,TGTGCCAGCAGCTACTTAAAGAACACAGATACGCAGTATTTT
TRBJ2-3,TRBV28,.,.,CATAPRKGSTDTQYF,TGTGCCACCGCCCCGCGGAAAGGTAGCACAGATACGCAGTATTTT
TRBJ1-6,TRBV9,.,.,CASSPVRNSPLHF,TGTGCCAGCAGCCCCGTTAGGAATTCACCCCTCCACTTT
TRBJ1-4,TRBV5-1,.,.,CASRQSSNEKLFF,TGCGCCAGCAGACAGAGCTCAAATGAAAAACTGTTTTTT
TRBJ2-3,TRBV5-1,.,TRBD1,CASSLAHLGGADTQYF,TGCGCCAGCAGCTTGGCCCATTTAGGGGGCGCAGATACGCAGTATTTT
TRBJ1-3,TRBV6-5,.,TRBD1,CASSPGGLGNTIYF,TGTGCCAGCAGTCCAGGGGGCCTCGGAAACACCATATATTTT
TRBJ2-1,TRBV4-1,.,.,CASSQDPSSTINNEQFF,TGCGCCAGCAGCCAAGATCCGAGCAGTACAATAAACAATGAGCAGTTCTTC
TRBJ1-4,TRBV7-6,.,.,CASSLGQATLREKLFF,TGTGCCAGCAGCTTAGGGCAGGCGACCTTACGGGAAAAACTGTTTTTT
TRBJ1-5,TRBV5-1,.,.,CASSLTGDQPQHF,TGCGCCAGCAGCTTGACAGGTGATCAGCCCCAGCATTTT
TRBJ2-5,TRBV7-2,.,.,CASSLAQGWETQYF,TGTGCCAGCAGCTTAGCCCAGGGATGGGAGACCCAGTACTTC
TRBJ2-2,TRBV30,.,.,CAWSHGIWTGELFF,TGTGCCTGGAGCCACGGGATTTGGACCGGGGAGCTGTTTTTT
TRBJ1-1,TRBV19,.,TRBD1,CASSRQGGGNTEAFF,TGTGCCAGCTCAAGACAGGGAGGTGGGAACACTGAAGCTTTCTTT
TRBJ2-1,TRBV6-6,.,TRBD2,CASSPSYGFGGRNEQFF,TGTGCCAGCAGTCCAAGCTACGGGTTTGGCGGGAGGAATGAGCAGTTCTTC
TRBJ2-3,TRBV5-4,.,.,CASSLRAGSTDTQYF,TGTGCCAGCAGCTTGAGAGCAGGTAGCACAGATACGCAGTATTTT
TRBJ2-7,TRBV2,.,TRBD1,CASSPRQGSVNEQYF,TGTGCCAGCAGTCCTAGACAGGGATCGGTCAACGAGCAGTACTTC
TRBJ1-1,TRBV28,few,.,CASSEYIRAANTEAFF,TGTGCCAGCAGTGAGTATATCAGGGCCGCGAACACTGAAGCTTTCTTT
TRBJ2-5,TRBV6-6,.,.,CATNPAGGYQETQYF,TGTGCCACCAACCCGGCCGGCGGGTACCAAGAGACCCAGTACTTC
TRBJ1-2,TRBV15,.,.,CATSRDRASSYGYTF,TGTGCCACCAGCAGAGATAGAGCATCCAGCTATGGCTACACCTTC
TRBJ1-1,TRBV7-9,.,.,CASRLGTLNTEAFF,TGTGCCAGCCGGCTTGGGACCTTGAACACTGAAGCTTTCTTT
TRBJ2-7,TRBV28,.,.,CASSTGSYEQYF,TGTGCCAGCAGCACGGGGAGCTACGAGCAGTACTTC
TRBJ2-3,TRBV7-8,.,.,CASSFLWQENTQYF,TGTGCCAGCAGCTTTTTGTGGCAGGAGAATACGCAGTATTTT
TRBJ1-6,TRBV6-4,.,.,CASSEGARTNPLHF,TGTGCCAGCAGTGAAGGGGCACGGACCAATCCCCTCCACTTT
TRBJ2-5,TRBV6-5,.,TRBD2,CASSSGLAGEETQYF,TGTGCCAGCAGTTCGGGACTAGCGGGGGAAGAGACCCAGTACTTC
TRBJ1-1,TRBV12-3/TRBV12-4,.,.,CASRPGGAGEAFF,TGTGCCAGCAGACCGGGGGGGGCTGGTGAAGCTTTCTTT
TRBJ1-1,TRBV28,.,.,CGSAYPPGVEAFF,TGTGGCAGCGCTTACCCCCCTGGGGTTGAAGCTTTCTTT
TRBJ2-7,TRBV25-1,.,.,CASSAYYEQYF,TGTGCCAGCAGCGCTTACTACGAGCAGTACTTC